Each of the 30 T cell receptor beta chains below was sequenced from the same sample in a study of blood T cell repertoires in COVID-19. Assay used: immunoSEQ multiplex PCR; TCRdb lists only in-frame clones, some missing. The sample records 250,000 or so clones, 88% being singletons. Sequencing was carried out using peripheral blood. The origin of the receptors is a woman aged 25 to 39 with COVID-19, enrolled during active disease.

This clone was seen a few times. V gene TRBV29-1 combines with J gene TRBJ2-7; D is unresolved. CDR3 length: 11 amino acids. V lost 6 bases, J lost 0 bases, and 6 bases lay in between. Germline values: CDR1 SQVTM, CDR2 ANQGSEA. The CDR3 region is CSVEISYEQYF. For the CDR3, the DNA is TGCAGCGTCGAGATCTCCTACGAGCAGTACTTC.

The rearrangement joins TRBV6-2 or TRBV6-3 to TRBJ1-1; 10 positions match TRBD1. This CDR3 contains 13 residues. Germline V gives CDR1 MNHEY, CDR2 SVGEGT. V dropped 6 bases and J dropped 7; count of bases not matched to a gene: 5. In DNA form, the CDR3 reads TGTGCCAGCAGCTATGGGACAGGGGATGAAGCTTTCTTT. This gives the protein CASSYGTGDEAFF.

The chain couples TRBV24-1 to TRBJ2-5; 10 bases are a match to TRBD2. Germline-derived CDR1 and CDR2 are KGHDR and SFDVKD. J lost 5 bases, V lost 4 bases, and 9 bases had no gene match. The CDR3 length is 16 residues. DNA of the CDR3: TGTGCCACCAGTGACCCCAGCGGGAGGGCCGGTGAGACCCAGTACTTC. Amino acid sequence: CATSDPSGRAGETQYF.

The chain joins TRBV7-2 to TRBJ2-1; unclear D gene. Germline CDR1 reads SGHTA; CDR2 reads FQGNSA. The CDR3 extends over 14 amino acids. Trimming removed 1 base at V and 0 bases at J, with 4 bases between. CDR3 sequence (DNA): TGTGCCAGCAGCTTAGACTCCTCCTACAATGAGCAGTTCTTC. This encodes CASSLDSSYNEQFF.

This chain links TRBV11-2 with TRBJ1-2, with D possibly TRBD1 on 5 matching bases. Trimming left V 2 bases short and J 5 bases short, with 6 bases between. The CDR3 sequence is 12 residues long. The germline V gene has CDR1 SGHAT and CDR2 FQNNGV. The CDR3 region has the DNA TGTGCCAGCAGCTTACAGGGTTATGGCTACACCTTC. It translates to CASSLQGYGYTF.

The chain combines TRBV10-3 with TRBJ1-2; 7 bases agree with TRBD1. The CDR3 is 16 amino acids. Germline CDR1 ENHRY, CDR2 SYGVKD. Trimming took 0 bases from V and 2 from J; bases not matched to a gene: 6. DNA of the CDR3: TGTGCCATCAGTGAGTCACCGACAGGGCCGAACTATGGCTACACCTTC. Amino acids: CAISESPTGPNYGYTF.

Only one count was recorded for this clone. The J gene is TRBJ1-2, the V gene TRBV2, with TRBD1 matching 7 bases. The CDR3 contains 12 residues. The junction had 11 bases not matched to a gene; V was cut back by 6 bases and J by 13 bases. Germline CDR1 reads SNHLY; CDR2 reads FYNNEI. DNA for the CDR3: TGTGCCAGCAGCCCCGGGACAGTCTCGTGCACCTTC. Amino acids: CASSPGTVSCTF.

This chain uses TRBV5-1 with TRBJ2-3; 16 bases line up with TRBD2. The CDR3 loop spans 19 amino acids. Germline CDR1 is SGHRS and CDR2 is YFSETQ. V lost 3 bases to trimming and J lost 4 bases; unmatched junction nucleotides: 11. The chain's CDR3 is CASSSSGTSGRAIADTQYF. The CDR3 DNA sequence: TGCGCCAGCAGCTCATCGGGGACTAGCGGGAGGGCCATAGCAGATACGCAGTATTTT.

This clone occurred a few times. The chain joins TRBV10-3 to TRBJ1-3, with 7 bases identical to TRBD1. Trimming cost V 6 bases and J 3 bases; bases outside gene matches: 2. CDR1 and CDR2 (germline): ENHRY, SYGVKD. The CDR3 is 13 amino acids. The CDR3 here is CAISRDSGNTIYF. The CDR3 nucleotides are TGTGCCATCAGCCGGGACAGTGGAAACACCATATATTTT.

V and J are TRBV9 and TRBJ2-7; D is perhaps TRBD1 (6 bases). The last part of the DNA fits TRBJ2-1 better; the J call may be wrong. Germline lookup yields CDR1 SGDLS and CDR2 YYNGEE. This CDR3 is 15 amino acids long. The CDR3 spells CASSVGGGAYNEQFF. CDR3 sequence (DNA): TGTGCCAGCAGCGTAGGAGGGGGAGCCTACAATGAGCAGTTCTTC.

The chain combines TRBV11-2 with TRBJ1-4, with 8 bases aligning to TRBD1. V gave up 4 bases and J gave up 4 bases; unmatched junction bases: 2. The CDR3 is 14 amino acids. From germline, CDR1 is SGHAT and CDR2 FQNNGV. As DNA, the CDR3 is TGTGCCAGCAGCTGGACAGGGTTTAATGAAAAACTGTTTTTT. This encodes CASSWTGFNEKLFF.

This clone appeared a single time. The V call is TRBV6-2 or TRBV6-3, the J call TRBJ2-3, with D perhaps TRBD1 (7 bases). Germline CDR1 is MNHEY and CDR2 is SVGEGT. Trimming pared 6 bases from V and 4 bases from J, leaving 17 bases between. CDR3 length: 15 residues. The CDR3 reads CASSPPEGASDTQYF. Written as DNA, the CDR3 is TGTGCCAGCAGCCCCCCGGAGGGGGCCTCAGATACGCAGTATTTT.

The chain employs TRBV5-1 and TRBJ2-3; possibly TRBD1 for D (6 bases). Germline V gives CDR1 SGHRS, CDR2 YFSETQ. This CDR3 contains 15 residues. V gave up 5 bases and J gave up 2 bases, with 15 bases separating them. The CDR3 region is CASRRGEGHTDTQYF. The CDR3 coding sequence is TGCGCCAGCAGAAGGGGAGAGGGACACACAGATACGCAGTATTTT.

The J gene is TRBJ1-3, the V gene TRBV10-3; no definite D call. This CDR3 has 16 amino acids. CDR1 and CDR2 (germline): ENHRY, SYGVKD. V was shortened by 3 bases and J by 3 bases, with 15 bases between the two germline ends. Here the CDR3 DNA reads TGTGCCATCAGTGACGGATCAGACTTCGGTGGAAACACCATATATTTT. This sequence encodes CAISDGSDFGGNTIYF.

The chain uses TRBV19 and TRBJ2-7; 7 bases are shared with TRBD1. The germline V gene encodes CDR1 LNHDA and CDR2 SQIVND (reference sequence). V was clipped by 3 bases and J by 3 bases; unmatched bases: 5. The CDR3 spans 14 residues. This CDR3 is CASSIGAGGYEQYF. The CDR3, as DNA: TGTGCCAGTAGTATTGGGGCAGGGGGCTACGAGCAGTACTTC.

The rearrangement joins TRBV6-5 to TRBJ1-6; D possibly corresponds to TRBD1 (6 bases). V lost 6 bases and J lost 14, with 23 bases in between. The CDR3 contains 15 residues. Germline V gene data show CDR1 as MNHEY and CDR2 as SVGAGI. Here the CDR3 DNA reads TGTGCCAGCAGCCGGACAGAGGGGAGTCCGGGGACCCTCCACTTT. The encoded protein is CASSRTEGSPGTLHF.

The rearrangement uses TRBV6-1 and TRBJ2-7; 7 bases map to TRBD2. The germline gives CDR1 MNHNS, CDR2 SASEGT. The CDR3 has 17 residues. V lost 2 bases, J lost 0 bases, and 10 bases stayed unmatched. In nucleotides, the CDR3 is TGTGCCAGCAGTGAATGGGGATCAGCGGGGAGCTCCTACGAGCAGTACTTC. Its translation is CASSEWGSAGSSYEQYF.

The rearrangement uses TRBV4-3 and TRBJ2-7; TRBD2 matches 11 bases. V shed 0 bases, J shed 3 bases, and the junction held 10 bases outside the gene matches. Per germline, CDR1 LGHNA and CDR2 YSLEER. The CDR3 sequence is 18 residues long. CDR3 sequence (DNA): TGCGCCAGCAGCCAAGAGGATAGCGGGGGGGCTTATTTCTACGAGCAGTACTTC. It encodes CASSQEDSGGAYFYEQYF.

The gene calls are TRBV9 and TRBJ2-1, with D perhaps TRBD2 (5 bases). Trimming removed 0 bases from V and 8 bases from J, with 9 bases in between. Germline assignment: CDR1 SGDLS and CDR2 YYNGEE. There are 13 residues in the CDR3. Here the CDR3 reads CASSVEASYEQFF. CDR3 nucleotides: TGTGCCAGCAGCGTAGAAGCTAGCTATGAGCAGTTCTTC.

The chain combines TRBV10-2 with TRBJ1-6, with TRBD1 as a possible D gene (6 bases). The CDR3 length is 14 residues. Between the trimmed V and J ends, which lost 4 bases and 7 bases, there was a span of 11 bases. CDR1 WSHSY and CDR2 SAAADI come from the germline V gene. The CDR3 nucleotides are TGCGCCAGCAGTGTTAGGCAGGGGAATTCACCCCTCCACTTT. Its translation: CASSVRQGNSPLHF.

This clone is a singleton in its sample. The J gene is TRBJ2-1, the V gene TRBV19; 9 bases agree with TRBD1. Germline V gene lookup returns CDR1 LNHDA and CDR2 SQIVND (reference sequence). The CDR3 length is 16 residues. Unmatched junction bases numbered 11, after V lost 5 bases and J lost 6 bases. In DNA form, the CDR3 reads TGTGCCAGTAGTCATCGCCCCCGGGACAGGGTCAATGAGCAGTTCTTC. Its protein product is CASSHRPRDRVNEQFF.

This sequence joins TRBV28 and TRBJ1-2; possibly TRBD1 for D (5 bases). The V end lost 5 bases, the J end lost 2 bases, and 12 bases lay between the germline ends. CDR3 size: 14 residues. Germline CDR1 reads MDHEN; CDR2 reads SYDVKM. The CDR3 loop reads CASSPDRSNYGYTF. The CDR3 bases are TGTGCCAGCAGTCCCGACAGATCCAACTATGGCTACACCTTC.

J is TRBJ2-1 and V is TRBV13, with TRBD2 as a possible D gene (7 bases). This CDR3 has 14 amino acids. Germline-derived CDR1 and CDR2 are PRHDT and FYEKMQ (reference sequence). With 4 bases removed from V and 7 bases from J, the gap between germline ends came to 14 bases. The CDR3, as DNA: TGTGCCAGCAGCTGGGGGGGGCCAGTAAATGAGCAGTTCTTC. Translated, it gives CASSWGGPVNEQFF.

The chain joins TRBV2 to TRBJ2-3, with D tentatively TRBD2 (6 bases). Germline assignment: CDR1 SNHLY and CDR2 FYNNEI. This CDR3 comprises 14 residues. The CDR3 DNA is TGTGGTGGATGGGACTCCTCTAGCACAGATACGCAGTATTTT. Translated: CGGWDSSSTDTQYF.

The chain uses TRBV5-4 and TRBJ2-1, with D possibly TRBD2 on 6 matching bases. The V end lost 6 bases, the J end lost 3 bases, and 16 bases lay between the germline ends. CDR3 size: 15 residues. Germline V lookup: CDR1 SGHNT, CDR2 YYREEE (reference sequence). This CDR3 reads CASNDAEGSYNEQFF. CDR3 nucleotide sequence: TGTGCCAGCAACGACGCGGAGGGAAGCTACAATGAGCAGTTCTTC.

The genes are TRBV2 and TRBJ2-1; tentative D call: TRBD2 (6 bases). CDR3 length: 15 residues. Trimming cost V 6 bases and J 5 bases, with 17 bases left between them. Germline-derived CDR1 and CDR2 are SNHLY and FYNNEI. This CDR3 is CASSPGVAANNEQFF. CDR3 nucleotide sequence: TGTGCCAGCAGCCCCGGGGTAGCGGCCAACAATGAGCAGTTCTTC.

In its sample, this clone was seen once. The chain carries TRBV19 and TRBJ2-5; 7 bases line up with TRBD1. Trimming removed 1 base from V and 0 bases from J; junction bases left unmatched: 2. Per germline, CDR1 LNHDA and CDR2 SQIVND (reference sequence). CDR3 length: 15 amino acids. The CDR3 loop reads CASSIGGTDQETQYF. Here the CDR3 DNA reads TGTGCCAGTAGTATAGGTGGGACAGACCAAGAGACCCAGTACTTC.

This chain links TRBV19 with TRBJ1-3, with 8 bases aligning to TRBD1. The CDR3 has 16 residues. In germline, CDR1 is LNHDA, CDR2 SQIVND (reference sequence). After removal of 1 base from V and 1 base from J, the junction contained 3 bases not matched to a gene. CDR3 nucleotide sequence: TGTGCCAGTAGTATAGTGCAGGGGGCATCTGGAAACACCATATATTTT. It yields the protein CASSIVQGASGNTIYF. Complete variable domain (other parts from reference TRBV19 and TRBJ1-3): DGGITQSPKYLFRKEGQNVTLSCEQNLNHDAMYWYRQDPGQGLRLIYYSQIVNDFQKGDIAEGYSVSREKKESFPLTVTSAQKNPTAFYLCASSIVQGASGNTIYFGEGSWLTVV.

The chain has TRBV2 and TRBJ1-2; TRBD1 matches 7 bases. The V gene's germline CDR1 is SNHLY and CDR2 FYNNEI. This CDR3 region has 14 residues. V was clipped by 6 bases and J by 6 bases; unmatched bases: 10. CDR3 in DNA: TGTGCCAGCAGGAGGGGGCCCGATAGTGATGGCTACACCTTC. As protein: CASRRGPDSDGYTF.

In this sample, this clone turned up a few times. The chain combines TRBV20-1 with TRBJ1-4; no firm D call. This CDR3 region has 11 residues. V was shortened by 5 bases and J by 4 bases, with 5 bases between the two germline ends. CDR1 is DFQATT and CDR2 is SNEGSKA in the germline V gene (reference sequence). The CDR3 DNA is TGCAGTGCTCCTCTTAATGAAAAACTGTTTTTT. This gives the protein CSAPLNEKLFF.